The following is a TCR beta chain sequence with its context. The sample comes from a study of blood T cell repertoires in COVID-19. Profiled with immunoSEQ multiplex PCR; TCRdb holds only in-frame clones, not every one. The sample holds about 430,000 clones; approximately 90% are singletons and the top ten take 0.7% to 1%. This CDR3 has 15 amino acids. Losses at the gene ends were 6 bases for V and 2 bases for J; bases not matched to a gene: 5. Germline CDR1 MNHEY, CDR2 SVGAGI. The sequenced material came from peripheral blood. The sequence came from a man aged 18 to 30 with COVID-19, enrolled during active disease. The chain is built from TRBV6-5 and TRBJ2-1, with 9 bases identical to TRBD1. The CDR3 region has the DNA TGTGCCAGCAGGCCCGGGACAGGGACCTACAATGAGCAGTTCTTC. It yields the protein CASRPGTGTYNEQFF.